The present entry profiles one T cell receptor beta chain with its context. Its antigen is currently unknown. This CDR3 is 16 amino acids long. V shed 4 bases and J shed 0 bases, with 16 bases lying between them. Cells of the mixed lymphocyte reaction were cocultured at 37 degrees C for five to seven days. Each population got its own dye, CFSE for responder PBMCs and Violet Dye for stimulator PBMCs, and they were put together 1:1. These data come from a study of siplizumab effects on memory and regulatory T cells. Around 94,000 TCR templates underwent assay in each sample. Data came from immunoSEQ multiplex PCR; TCRdb stores just in-frame clones and leaves some out. The sample includes 9,500 or so clones, roughly 46% of them seen just once.

The sequence derives from a human donor in good health; the cells came from an allogeneic mixed lymphocyte reaction. The sequencing input was CFSE-low (dividing) CD4+ T cells sorted from an allogeneic mixed lymphocyte reaction. This chain links TRBV7-1 with TRBJ2-7, with D perhaps matching TRBD1 (6 bases). TRBV7-1 is given ORF status, its function remaining uncertain. In DNA, the CDR3 is TGTGCCAGCAGCTTAATGACAGGTGACCGCTCCTACGAGCAGTACTTC. Its protein is CASSLMTGDRSYEQYF.